The 17 T cell receptor beta chains reported below all come from one sample, sequenced in a study of blood T cell repertoires in COVID-19. Data came from immunoSEQ multiplex PCR; TCRdb stores just in-frame clones and leaves some out. This table holds 200,000 to 250,000 clones, approximately 86% found once. The sample taken for sequencing was peripheral blood. The receptors were sampled from a woman aged 55-69 years who had recovered from COVID-19.

The V and J genes are TRBV7-8 and TRBJ1-5; D perhaps matches TRBD1 (5 bases). The V end was cut by 1 base, the J end by 0 bases, with 7 bases between. The CDR3 has 15 amino acids. Germline V gives CDR1 SGHVS, CDR2 FQNEAQ. The CDR3 sequence is CASSLGTYSNQPQHF. The CDR3 DNA sequence: TGTGCCAGCAGCTTAGGGACATATAGCAATCAGCCCCAGCATTTT.

In this sample, this clone turned up a few times. One end of the junction does not line up with germline, which may come from a read error. CDR3 in amino acids: CAISKRQGYQPQHF. The DNA of the CDR3 is TGTGCCATCAGCAAGCGTCAGGGGTACCAGCCCCAGCATTTT. This rearrangement joins TRBV15 to TRBJ1-5, with D possibly TRBD1 on 6 matching bases. Germline CDR1 reads LNHNV; CDR2 reads YYDKDF (reference sequence). The CDR3 is 14 residues long. Looking up the rest from reference TRBV15 and TRBJ1-5 gives the full variable domain: DAMVIQNPRYQVTQFGKPVTLSCSQTLNHNVMYWYQQKSSQAPKLLFHYYDKDFNNEADTPDNFQSRRPNTSFCFLDIRSPGLGDTAMYLCAISKRQGYQPQHFGDGTRLSIL.

The chain employs TRBV4-1 and TRBJ1-2; 7 positions agree with TRBD1. The CDR3 sequence is 12 residues long. V shed 3 bases, J shed 8 bases, and the junction held 3 bases outside the gene matches. Germline V gene data show CDR1 as MGHRA and CDR2 as YSYEKL. CDR3 in DNA: TGCGCCAGCAGCCAGGGGACAGACGGCTACACCTTC. Its translation is CASSQGTDGYTF.

This clone was detected once. The DNA for the CDR3 is TGCGCCAGCAGCTTAGGACAGGACACCGGGGAGCTGTTTTTT. It encodes CASSLGQDTGELFF. The V and J genes are TRBV5-1 and TRBJ2-2; 7 bases are a match to TRBD1. With V trimmed by 2 bases and J by 3 bases, 1 base remained unmatched. The CDR3 runs to 14 residues. Per germline, CDR1 SGHRS and CDR2 YFSETQ.

The chain employs TRBV27 and TRBJ2-7; TRBD2 matches 8 bases. This CDR3 has 13 amino acids. V lost 8 bases to trimming and J lost 6 bases; unmatched junction nucleotides: 9. Germline loops: CDR1 MNHEY, CDR2 SMNVEV (reference sequence). CDR3 region: CASREGGMAEQYF. CDR3 DNA: TGTGCCAGCCGGGAGGGGGGGATGGCCGAGCAGTACTTC.

This clone showed up just a few times. The chain links TRBV4-3 to TRBJ1-1; D remains unclear. This CDR3 has 14 residues. V dropped 3 bases and J dropped 0 bases, with 8 bases sitting between them. The germline CDR1 and CDR2 sequences are LGHNA and YSLEER. This chain's CDR3 is CASSHTPMNTEAFF. CDR3 DNA sequence: TGCGCCAGCAGCCATACACCGATGAACACTGAAGCTTTCTTT.

Regarding this clone: Other DNA sequences from this sample encode an identical CDR3 as well. V is TRBV7-2 and J is TRBJ2-7, with D hard to call. Trimming cost V 1 base and J 2 bases, with 6 bases left between them. Per the germline V gene, CDR1 is SGHTA and CDR2 is FQGNSA. The CDR3 spans 13 residues. CDR3 loop: CASSLGRAYEQYF. In DNA form, the CDR3 reads TGTGCCAGCAGCTTAGGGAGAGCCTACGAGCAGTACTTC.

CDR3 DNA: TGTGCCAGCAGCTTTAGACAGGCGCTAATTTTGTATGGCTACACCTTC. This encodes CASSFRQALILYGYTF. The J gene is TRBJ1-2, the V gene TRBV7-8; D is perhaps TRBD1 (6 bases). The CDR3 consists of 16 residues. CDR1 SGHVS and CDR2 FQNEAQ come from the germline V gene. Between the trimmed V and J ends, which lost 3 bases and 5 bases, there was a span of 19 bases.

This chain links TRBV7-2 with TRBJ2-6, with D maybe TRBD2 (6 bases). CDR1 and CDR2 (germline): SGHTA, FQGNSA. Trimming removed 4 bases at V and 4 bases at J, with 11 bases between. The CDR3 is 15 residues long. The CDR3 DNA sequence: TGTGCCAGCAGCTGGGCGGGAAGCGGGGCCAACGTCCTGACTTTC. Its protein is CASSWAGSGANVLTF.

This chain uses TRBV9 with TRBJ2-1; 7 bases match TRBD1. V was clipped by 3 bases and J by 4 bases; unmatched bases: 7. The CDR3 is made up of 15 amino acids. In germline, CDR1 is SGDLS, CDR2 YYNGEE. CDR3 sequence (DNA): TGTGCCAGCAGCGACCGGGACAGATTATACAATGAGCAGTTCTTC. Translated: CASSDRDRLYNEQFF.

This clone appeared many times. The rearrangement uses TRBV7-8 and TRBJ2-5; 8 positions agree with TRBD2. The V and J ends lost 5 bases and 0 bases, in that order; junction bases with no gene match: 5. Germline V gives CDR1 SGHVS, CDR2 FQNEAQ. The length of the CDR3 is 15 residues. This chain's CDR3 is CASSKQAGDQETQYF. CDR3 coding DNA: TGTGCCAGCAGCAAGCAAGCGGGGGACCAAGAGACCCAGTACTTC.

The rearrangement links TRBV7-9 to TRBJ1-4; D ambiguous. V gave up 2 bases and J gave up 8 bases, with 12 bases separating them. The CDR3 covers 14 residues. Germline CDR1 is SEHNR and CDR2 is FQNEAQ (reference sequence). DNA for the CDR3: TGTGCCAGCAGCTTAAAAAAGGGAGGGGAAAAACTGTTTTTT. It encodes CASSLKKGGEKLFF. Looking up the rest from reference TRBV7-9 and TRBJ1-4 gives the full variable domain: DTGVSQNPRHKITKRGQNVTFRCDPISEHNRLYWYRQTLGQGPEFLTYFQNEAQLEKSRLLSDRFSAERPKGSFSTLEIQRTEQGDSAMYLCASSLKKGGEKLFFGSGTQLSVL.

The chain couples TRBV14 to TRBJ2-2; D possibly corresponds to TRBD2 (6 bases). V was shortened by 1 base and J by 0 bases, with 12 bases between the two germline ends. Germline CDR1 SGHDN, CDR2 FVKESK. There are 17 residues in the CDR3. DNA of the CDR3: TGTGCCAGCAGCCAAGCGCTATGGGGGGCGAACACCGGGGAGCTGTTTTTT. It encodes CASSQALWGANTGELFF.

J is TRBJ1-2 and V is TRBV18; TRBD1 agrees at 9 bases. The CDR3 sequence is 14 residues long. The V segment lost 2 bases and the J segment 8 bases; nucleotides outside the gene matches: 6. The germline V gene has CDR1 KGHSH and CDR2 LQKENI. CDR3 protein: CASSPSGQGSGYTF. CDR3 nucleotide sequence: TGTGCCAGCTCACCATCGGGACAGGGAAGCGGCTACACCTTC.

The chain links TRBV10-3 to TRBJ1-1, with a possible D match to TRBD1 (6 bases). Per germline, CDR1 ENHRY and CDR2 SYGVKD. The CDR3 length is 15 residues. Trimming stripped 5 bases from V and 0 bases from J, with 13 bases between. The CDR3 reads CAISTRQAMNTEAFF. Written as DNA, the CDR3 is TGTGCCATCAGTACGCGACAGGCTATGAACACTGAAGCTTTCTTT.

The chain employs TRBV5-4 and TRBJ1-4, with 10 bases lining up with TRBD1. The CDR3 covers 15 residues. V shed 4 bases, J shed 8 bases, and the junction held 8 bases outside the gene matches. Germline V gives CDR1 SGHNT, CDR2 YYREEE (reference sequence). The DNA of the CDR3 is TGTGCCAGCAGCGCGTGGGGGACAGGGGTAGAAAAACTGTTTTTT. Translation gives CASSAWGTGVEKLFF.

The rearrangement uses TRBV7-2 and TRBJ2-2; 9 bases agree with TRBD2. The length of the CDR3 is 15 residues. Germline-derived CDR1 and CDR2 are SGHTA and FQGNSA. Losses at the gene ends were 5 bases for V and 3 bases for J; bases not matched to a gene: 4. CDR3 region: CASSERGAHTGELFF. In DNA, the CDR3 is TGTGCCAGCAGCGAGCGGGGGGCCCACACCGGGGAGCTGTTTTTT.